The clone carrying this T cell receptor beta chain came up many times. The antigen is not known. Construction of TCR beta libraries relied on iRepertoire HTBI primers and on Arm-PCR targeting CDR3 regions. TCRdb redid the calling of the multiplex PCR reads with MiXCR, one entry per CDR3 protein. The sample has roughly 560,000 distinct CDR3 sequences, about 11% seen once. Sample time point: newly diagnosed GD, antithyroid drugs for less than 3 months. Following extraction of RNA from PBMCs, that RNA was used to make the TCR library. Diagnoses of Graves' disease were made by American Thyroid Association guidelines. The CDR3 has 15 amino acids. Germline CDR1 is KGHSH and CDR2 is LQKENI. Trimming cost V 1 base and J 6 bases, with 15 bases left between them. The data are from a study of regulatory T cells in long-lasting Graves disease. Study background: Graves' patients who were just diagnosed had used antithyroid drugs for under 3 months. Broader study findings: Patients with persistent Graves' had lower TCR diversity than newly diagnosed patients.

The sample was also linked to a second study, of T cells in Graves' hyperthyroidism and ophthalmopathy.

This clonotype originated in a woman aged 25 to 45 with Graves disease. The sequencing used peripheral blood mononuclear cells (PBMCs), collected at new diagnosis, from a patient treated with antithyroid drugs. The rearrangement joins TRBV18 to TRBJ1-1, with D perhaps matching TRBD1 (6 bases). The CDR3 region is CASSPLQGGGPEAFF. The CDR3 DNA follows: TGTGCCAGCTCACCACTACAGGGTGGGGGGCCTGAAGCTTTCTTT. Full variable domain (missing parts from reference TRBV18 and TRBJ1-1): NAGVMQNPRHLVRRRGQEARLRCSPMKGHSHVYWYRQLPEEGLKFMVYLQKENIIDESGMPKERFSAEFPKEGPSILRIQQVVRGDSAAYFCASSPLQGGGPEAFFGQGTRLTVV.